These 3 T cell receptor beta chains came from one sample sequenced in a study of regulatory T cells in long-lasting Graves disease. Time point denoted: newly diagnosed GD, antithyroid drugs for less than 3 months. Isolated PBMC RNA provided the starting material for the TCR library. Arm-PCR of CDR3 regions and iRepertoire HTBI primers were the basis on which TCR beta libraries were built. TCRdb re-called the multiplex PCR reads through MiXCR, storing one row per CDR3 protein. The repertoire holds 450,000 to 600,000 distinct CDR3 sequences, with roughly 16% as singletons. The same data also contributed to another study, on T cells in Graves' hyperthyroidism and ophthalmopathy.

This specimen was peripheral blood mononuclear cells (PBMCs), taken at new diagnosis, from a patient treated with antithyroid drugs. These receptor sequences come from a man aged 35 to 55 with Graves disease.

This clonotype has a handful of counts. This rearrangement joins TRBV10-3 to TRBJ2-7; 12 nucleotides match TRBD1. Per the germline V gene, CDR1 is ENHRY and CDR2 is SYGVKD. CDR3 length: 15 amino acids. J was trimmed by 4 bases and V by 6 bases; bases with no gene match: 7. CDR3 protein: CAISAGTGGPYEQYF. The CDR3 region has the DNA TGTGCCATCAGCGCCGGGACAGGGGGCCCATACGAGCAGTACTTC.

This clonotype appeared many times. The J gene is TRBJ1-4, the V gene TRBV7-9; D unresolved. This CDR3 region has 14 residues. CDR1 and CDR2 (germline): SEHNR, FQNEAQ (reference sequence). V gave up 2 bases and J gave up 4 bases, with 8 bases separating them. CDR3 residues: CASSLNRGNEKLFF. CDR3 coding DNA: TGTGCCAGCAGCTTAAACCGGGGTAATGAAAAACTGTTTTTT.

This clonotype was counted a few times. The rearrangement uses TRBV2 and TRBJ2-5, with a possible D match to TRBD1 (6 bases). The CDR3 extends over 15 amino acids. Per the germline V gene, CDR1 is SNHLY and CDR2 is FYNNEI. V was trimmed by 6 bases and J by 3 bases, leaving 17 bases between them. The CDR3: CASSFGGTGKETQYF. CDR3 DNA: TGTGCCAGCAGCTTTGGTGGAACAGGGAAAGAGACCCAGTACTTC.